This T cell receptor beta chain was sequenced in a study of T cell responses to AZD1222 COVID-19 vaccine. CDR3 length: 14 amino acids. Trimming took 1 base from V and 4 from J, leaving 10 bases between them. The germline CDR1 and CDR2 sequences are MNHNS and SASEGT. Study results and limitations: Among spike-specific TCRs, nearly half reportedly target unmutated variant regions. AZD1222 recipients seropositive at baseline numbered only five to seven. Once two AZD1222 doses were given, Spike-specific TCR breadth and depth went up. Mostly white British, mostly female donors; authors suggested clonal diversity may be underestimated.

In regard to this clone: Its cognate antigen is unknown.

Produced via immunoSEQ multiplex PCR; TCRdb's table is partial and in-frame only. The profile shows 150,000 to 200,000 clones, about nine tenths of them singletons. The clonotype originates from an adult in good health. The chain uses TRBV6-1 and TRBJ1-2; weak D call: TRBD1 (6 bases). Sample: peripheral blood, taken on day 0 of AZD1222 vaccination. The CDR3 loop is CASSEGQASYGYTF. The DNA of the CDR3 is TGTGCCAGCAGTGAAGGACAGGCTTCCTATGGCTACACCTTC.